This entry features one TCR beta chain sequence. This clonotype was counted many times. It lacks a known antigen. Base qualities are not provided; no much larger clone lies one nucleotide away. This sample was taken from a study of T-cell memory formation after mild COVID-19 (dated by TCRdb to the early 2020s). For the study in its entirety: TCR sequence clusters from the two donors were found to be largely donor specific. The cohort was made up of two young adult volunteers, one female and one male, who were previously healthy. In a couple of donors, T-cell clones that expanded and contracted after mild COVID-19 were followed by sequencing TCRalpha and TCRbeta repertoires longitudinally.

PBMCs were isolated by Ficoll-Paque density gradient centrifugation. The run used an Illumina NovaSeq 6000. cDNA libraries for TCRalpha and TCRbeta were prepared by 5'RACE using constant-segment primers, with sample barcodes and unique molecular identifiers added. RNA was extracted from every sample with Trizol reagent. Library amplification was performed in two PCR steps, and a second sample barcode and Illumina TruSeq adapters were introduced in the second step. Sequencing of libraries was performed on an Illumina NovaSeq with 2 x 150 bp paired-end reads. The study's own analysis went as follows. Demultiplexing of reads and collapsing into UMI-guided consensus sequences were performed with migec v1.2.7. With mixcr v2.1.11, UMI consensuses were aligned to TRA and TRB V and J templates and assembled into clonotypes. A clonotype was counted as expanded or contracted only if both edgeR and NoisET called the change significant, with noise models trained on biological replicates. For edgeR calls, the cutoffs were a false discovery rate-adjusted p below 0.01 and a log2 fold-change threshold of 1. PCA with hierarchical clustering of max-normalized trajectories of the 1000 most abundant clonotypes was used as exploratory dynamics analysis. The CD4 or CD8 phenotype of responding clones was assigned using the separately sequenced CD4+ and CD8+ repertoires. The public reads were reprocessed in TCRdb via fastp at Q25 and MiXCR, keeping in-frame beta chains. Each record represents a unique CDR3 protein, reported with the most common genes and DNA among its rows. These V and J calls derive from TCRdb rather than the authors' analysis. The sample yields roughly 310,000 distinct CDR3 sequences; around a sixth were counted once. The top ten clones comprise roughly a fifth of the sample.

The CDR3 measures 15 amino acids from cysteine to phenylalanine. The entry retains the CDR3 DNA only, 45 bases that are in frame from base 1. The germline ends are 6 bases apart after V is trimmed by 1 base and J by 0 bases. Points the paper makes about the study in general: The study included only a couple of mild cases, and larger cohorts that include severe cases with pre-infection samples were judged to be necessary. Some responding clones were detected in pre-infection memory, suggesting pre-existing cross-reactive memory T cells joined the SARS-CoV-2 response. Contracting CD4+ clones turned up mainly in the CM and EM memory subsets, whereas EMRA was where CD8+ clones were enriched. Balanced CD4/CD8 phenotypes were observed for clones contracting from day 15 to 85, whereas a bias towards CD4+ was observed for a second wave of clones expanding from day 15 to 37. SARS-CoV-2 specificity was not confirmed for the second-wave clones peaking on day 37.

The sequence was obtained from a man aged 18-30 years who had mild COVID-19 (a few samples of this study predate the infection). The sample titles of this study are shuffled in the database, so cell type and time point are left out; the donor was told from shared clones. Material: PBMCs or a T cell subset sorted from them (not recorded which). The chain links TRBV12-3 or TRBV12-4 with TRBJ2-2; no D segment can be confidently identified. The sequenced DNA is TGTGCCAGCAGTTTAGTCAGATCGAACACCGGGGAGCTGTTTTTT. It translates to CASSLVRSNTGELFF.